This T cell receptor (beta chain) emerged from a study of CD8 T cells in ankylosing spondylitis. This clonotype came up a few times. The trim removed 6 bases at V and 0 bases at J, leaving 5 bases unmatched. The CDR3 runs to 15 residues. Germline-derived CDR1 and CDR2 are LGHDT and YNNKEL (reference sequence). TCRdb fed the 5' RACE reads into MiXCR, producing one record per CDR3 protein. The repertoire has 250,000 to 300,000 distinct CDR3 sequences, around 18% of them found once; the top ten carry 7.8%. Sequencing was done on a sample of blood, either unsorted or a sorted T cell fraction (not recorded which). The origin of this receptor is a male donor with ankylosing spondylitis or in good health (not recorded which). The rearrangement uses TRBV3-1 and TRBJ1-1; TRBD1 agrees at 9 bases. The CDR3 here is CASSHRGLMNTEAFF. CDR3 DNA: TGTGCCAGCAGTCACAGGGGGCTCATGAACACTGAAGCTTTCTTT.